The 7 T cell receptor beta chains below were found in one sample sequenced in a study of OX40 agonist ivuxolimab in advanced cancers. Measured with immunoSEQ multiplex PCR; TCRdb has only the in-frame clones, and not every one. This table holds about 76,000 clones, roughly 91% found once. Material: CD4+ or CD8+ T cells sorted from blood, obtained in a trial of the OX40 agonist ivuxolimab. The receptors originated from an adult with an advanced solid tumor such as melanoma, head and neck, liver or kidney cancer.

The rearrangement uses TRBV18 and TRBJ2-5; D gene uncertain. Germline values: CDR1 KGHSH, CDR2 LQKENI. The CDR3 loop spans 16 amino acids. Trimming left V 0 bases short and J 4 bases short, with 15 bases between. The CDR3 here is CASSPPDGIWLETQYF. In nucleotides, the CDR3 is TGTGCCAGCTCACCACCGGATGGGATCTGGCTAGAGACCCAGTACTTC.

The chain employs TRBV28 and TRBJ1-3; 7 positions match TRBD1. This CDR3 contains 14 residues. The germline gives CDR1 MDHEN, CDR2 SYDVKM. Trimming cost V 7 bases and J 5 bases; bases outside gene matches: 8. DNA for the CDR3: TGTGCCAGCATCCCGATAGGGGGCCGAAACACCATATATTTT. This translates into CASIPIGGRNTIYF.

V usage is TRBV6-1 and J usage is TRBJ2-7, with 9 bases that match TRBD1. Trimming took 1 base from V and 4 from J; bases not matched to a gene: 5. CDR3 length: 15 amino acids. From germline, CDR1 is MNHNS and CDR2 SASEGT. DNA of the CDR3: TGTGCCAGCAGTGAAGGGGGACAGGGAAAGTACGAGCAGTACTTC. It encodes CASSEGGQGKYEQYF.

The rearrangement joins TRBV13 to TRBJ1-6; D unresolved. Trimming stripped 6 bases from V and 10 bases from J, with 28 bases between. CDR1 PRHDT and CDR2 FYEKMQ come from the germline V gene (reference sequence). The CDR3 consists of 18 residues. The CDR3 bases are TGTGCCAGCAGACTTCTCCCGACGGTCCATTCTTTGAGCTCACCCCTCCACTTT. Translated, it gives CASRLLPTVHSLSSPLHF.

This clone showed up just once. The rearrangement links TRBV27 to TRBJ2-1; weak D call: TRBD2 (6 bases). V was clipped by 8 bases and J by 8 bases, with 13 bases between them. CDR1 MNHEY and CDR2 SMNVEV come from the germline V gene (reference sequence). This CDR3 contains 12 residues. The CDR3 here is CASWGVRDEQFF. As DNA, the CDR3 is TGTGCCAGCTGGGGGGTTCGCGATGAGCAGTTCTTC.

This clone was seen only once. V is TRBV28 and J is TRBJ2-3, with D perhaps TRBD1 (5 bases). V dropped 6 bases and J dropped 3 bases, with 7 bases sitting between them. This CDR3 is built from 12 residues. Germline CDR1 is MDHEN and CDR2 is SYDVKM. CDR3 region: CASRRQTDTQYF. CDR3 bases: TGTGCCAGCAGACGACAGACAGATACGCAGTATTTT.

The gene calls are TRBV11-1 and TRBJ2-3; possibly TRBD1 for D (5 bases). Trimming cost V 6 bases and J 3 bases, with 13 bases left between them. The CDR3 is 14 amino acids. CDR1 is SGHAT and CDR2 is FQDESV in the germline V gene (reference sequence). In DNA form, the CDR3 reads TGTGCCAGCAGTCTCCAGGGTGTTACAGATACGCAGTATTTT. It yields the protein CASSLQGVTDTQYF.